This T cell receptor (beta chain) is from a study of molecular identifiers for immune sequencing clone quantification. Study-wide findings and caveats: Clones that had above 20 RNA copies took up over 99% of effector molecules but under 1% in naive cells.

CDR3 length: 15 amino acids. Generation of bulk TCR libraries relied on previously described methods and listed TCR primers. TCRdb re-called the PCR reads with MiXCR, one entry per CDR3 protein. This repertoire shows roughly 630,000 distinct CDR3 sequences, 25% found once; its top ten account for about 0.81%. This clonotype turned up a few times. Its matching antigen is unknown. Mismatch with germline at one junction end may stem from a read error. The material sequenced was naive CD8+ T cells from blood, with Jurkat cell RNA spiked in. The subset is: FACS-sorted CD8+CD4-CCR7+CD45RA+ naive T cells. The chain carries TRBV5-3 and TRBJ1-5; possible D gene TRBD1, 5 bases. TRBV5-3 is an open reading frame, and its role is uncertain. The origin of this receptor is a human donor in good health. Some libraries in this study had Jurkat cell RNA spiked in. The CDR3 bases are TGTGCCAGCAGCTTGGGTGTAAGGGGTGATCAGCCCCAGCATTTT. Its translation: CASSLGVRGDQPQHF.